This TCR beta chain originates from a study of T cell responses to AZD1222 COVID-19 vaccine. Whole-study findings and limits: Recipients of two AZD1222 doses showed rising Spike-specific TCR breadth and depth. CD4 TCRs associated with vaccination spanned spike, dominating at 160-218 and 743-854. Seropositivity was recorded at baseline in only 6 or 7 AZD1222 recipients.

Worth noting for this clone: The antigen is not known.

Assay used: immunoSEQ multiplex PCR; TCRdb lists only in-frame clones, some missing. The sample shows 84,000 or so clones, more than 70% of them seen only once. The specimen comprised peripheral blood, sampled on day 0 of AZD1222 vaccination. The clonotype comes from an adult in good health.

CDR3 amino acids: CASSSGGLGYGYTF. The DNA for the CDR3 is TGTGCCAGCAGCTCCGGGGGCCTAGGCTATGGCTACACCTTC. J is TRBJ1-2 and V is TRBV7-2; weak D call: TRBD1 (6 bases). CDR3 length: 14 residues. Trimming removed 4 bases at V and 4 bases at J, with 13 bases between. The V gene's germline CDR1 is SGHTA and CDR2 FQGNSA. Variable domain in full (rest from reference TRBV7-2 and TRBJ1-2): GAGVSQSPSNKVTEKGKDVELRCDPISGHTALYWYRQSLGQGLEFLIYFQGNSAPDKSGLPSDRFSAERTGGSVSTLTIQRTQQEDSAVYLCASSSGGLGYGYTFGSGTRLTVV.